Below are 31 T cell receptor beta chains sequenced from a single sample in a study of cytomegalovirus exposure and HLA in healthy donors. A multiplex PCR was run with 60 Vbeta primers and 13 Jbeta primers. Produced via immunoSEQ multiplex PCR; TCRdb's table is partial and in-frame only. The table has around 45,000 clones, around 68% seen once. Sequencing used PBMCs. Receptors originate from a man aged 30 to 45 in good health and CMV-seronegative.

The chain links TRBV29-1 to TRBJ2-5; no clear D. Germline CDR1 and CDR2: SQVTM and ANQGSEA. The CDR3 extends over 10 amino acids. V was trimmed by 2 bases and J by 10 bases, leaving 8 bases between them. The DNA of the CDR3 is TGCAGCGTTGAACGTGGGCTCCAGTACTTC. Encoded protein: CSVERGLQYF.

V and J are TRBV10-3 and TRBJ2-1; D may be TRBD2 (6 bases). CDR1 and CDR2 (germline): ENHRY, SYGVKD. The CDR3 has 16 residues. V shed 4 bases and J shed 5 bases, with 18 bases lying between them. CDR3 in DNA: TGTGCCATCAGTGCGGGGTCGGGAGAATCCCACAATGAGCAGTTCTTC. It is translated as CAISAGSGESHNEQFF.

CDR3 nucleotide sequence: TGTGCCAGCGCCACCTGGGGGGGCCAGTACTTC. Translating gives CASATWGGQYF. The chain uses TRBV6-5 and TRBJ2-7; D perhaps matches TRBD2 (7 bases). The CDR3 is 11 residues long. The V end was cut by 8 bases, the J end by 10 bases, with 15 bases between. The germline V gene encodes CDR1 MNHEY and CDR2 SVGAGI.

The gene calls are TRBV6-5 and TRBJ1-3, with 8 nucleotides matching TRBD1. CDR3 length: 15 residues. Germline values: CDR1 MNHEY, CDR2 SVGAGI. Losses at the gene ends were 6 bases for V and 4 bases for J; bases not matched to a gene: 8. The CDR3 sequence: CASRPPGGSGNTIYF. CDR3 coding DNA: TGTGCCAGCAGACCTCCAGGGGGCTCCGGAAACACCATATATTTT.

CDR3 DNA: TGTGCTAGTGGTTCGAGTCAGGGGGCGCGTAACACTGAAGCTTTCTTT. This encodes CASGSSQGARNTEAFF. This rearrangement joins TRBV12-5 to TRBJ1-1, with 8 positions matching TRBD1. Per the germline V gene, CDR1 is LGHNT and CDR2 is FRNRAP. The length of the CDR3 is 16 residues. The V segment lost 4 bases and the J segment 2 bases; nucleotides outside the gene matches: 9.

The chain is built from TRBV7-2 and TRBJ2-2; 8 bases line up with TRBD1. V dropped 0 bases and J dropped 7; count of bases not matched to a gene: 1. CDR3 size: 14 residues. Per germline, CDR1 SGHTA and CDR2 FQGNSA. The DNA of the CDR3 is TGTGCCAGCAGCTTAGCACAGGGGGTCGGGGAGCTGTTTTTT. Amino acid sequence: CASSLAQGVGELFF.

This sequence joins TRBV11-2 and TRBJ2-3; 7 bases match TRBD2. CDR1 and CDR2 (germline): SGHAT, FQNNGV. CDR3 length equals 15 residues. After removal of 5 bases from V and 6 bases from J, the junction contained 11 bases not matched to a gene. CDR3 sequence (DNA): TGTGCCAGCAGCCTCGGACTAGTCGGGGGGGATACGCAGTATTTT. This codes for CASSLGLVGGDTQYF.

The chain recombines TRBV10-1 with TRBJ2-2, with TRBD1 as a possible D gene (5 bases). This CDR3 comprises 16 residues. V was clipped by 3 bases and J by 2 bases, with 13 bases between them. Looked up from germline, CDR1 is WNHNN and CDR2 is SYGVQD (reference sequence). CDR3 residues: CASSDPTRTNTGELFF. In DNA form, the CDR3 reads TGCGCCAGCAGTGATCCAACACGGACAAACACCGGGGAGCTGTTTTTT.

This clone was detected once. The genes are TRBV7-9 and TRBJ2-3, with 7 bases lining up with TRBD1. The junction had 7 bases not matched to a gene; V was cut back by 1 base and J by 0 bases. Germline loops: CDR1 SEHNR, CDR2 FQNEAQ (reference sequence). This CDR3 contains 17 residues. The CDR3 is CASSLVSGRGSTDTQYF. Written as DNA, the CDR3 is TGTGCCAGCAGCTTAGTTTCGGGCAGGGGGAGCACAGATACGCAGTATTTT. Together with reference TRBV7-9 and TRBJ2-3, the CDR3 gives the full variable domain: DTGVSQNPRHKITKRGQNVTFRCDPISEHNRLYWYRQTLGQGPEFLTYFQNEAQLEKSRLLSDRFSAERPKGSFSTLEIQRTEQGDSAMYLCASSLVSGRGSTDTQYFGPGTRLTVL.

CDR3 protein: CASSLRLAGETQYF. CDR3 sequence (DNA): TGTGCCAGCAGCTTGCGACTAGCGGGAGAGACCCAGTACTTC. The chain carries TRBV5-4 and TRBJ2-5; TRBD2 aligns across 10 bases. The germline gives CDR1 SGHNT, CDR2 YYREEE (reference sequence). CDR3 length: 14 amino acids. J gave up 4 bases and V 1 base, and 1 base lay outside the gene matches.

As to this clone: The same CDR3 arises from other DNA sequences in this sample as well. The J gene is TRBJ2-7, the V gene TRBV4-1, with 8 bases fitting TRBD1. The V gene end was trimmed by 5 bases and the J gene end by 4 bases; junction bases not matched to a gene: 7. CDR1 and CDR2 (germline): MGHRA, YSYEKL. This CDR3 spans 14 amino acids. The CDR3 is CASSSRQGPYEQYF. The CDR3 nucleotides read TGCGCCAGCAGCTCGCGACAGGGGCCTTACGAGCAGTACTTC.

The chain couples TRBV5-1 to TRBJ2-5; TRBD1 matches at 9 bases. The CDR3 covers 14 residues. The V segment lost 4 bases and the J segment 5 bases; nucleotides outside the gene matches: 6. CDR1 and CDR2 from the germline V gene are SGHRS and YFSETQ. For the CDR3, the DNA is TGCGCCAGCAGCCGGACAGGGGAGGTGGAGACCCAGTACTTC. As protein: CASSRTGEVETQYF.

This clone showed up just once. The V call is TRBV5-1, the J call TRBJ2-4; perhaps TRBD1 as D (5 bases). V was shortened by 0 bases and J by 7 bases, with 11 bases between the two germline ends. Looked up from germline, CDR1 is SGHRS and CDR2 is YFSETQ. The CDR3 is made up of 14 amino acids. CDR3 DNA: TGCGCCAGCAGCTTGGCTGGGGCCTTGAACATTCAGTACTTC. Translating gives CASSLAGALNIQYF.

The chain links TRBV30 to TRBJ2-7; 7 nucleotides align to TRBD1. The V gene's germline CDR1 is GTSNPN and CDR2 SVGIG (reference sequence). The CDR3 consists of 13 residues. Losses at the gene ends were 5 bases for V and 2 bases for J; bases not matched to a gene: 6. CDR3 DNA sequence: TGTGCCTGGCACCAACAGGGGACCTACGAGCAGTACTTC. This sequence encodes CAWHQQGTYEQYF.

This clone showed up just once. The chain employs TRBV6-6 and TRBJ2-1, with D unclear. The CDR3 runs to 15 residues. Germline lookup yields CDR1 MNHNY and CDR2 SVGAGI (reference sequence). The V end lost 6 bases, the J end lost 0 bases, and 12 bases lay between the germline ends. CDR3 protein: CASSETASSYNEQFF. For the CDR3, the DNA is TGTGCCAGCAGCGAAACAGCCAGCTCCTACAATGAGCAGTTCTTC.

This clone was seen just once. The CDR3 reads CASSQDRGSNQPQHF. In DNA, the CDR3 is TGTGCCAGCAGCCAAGATCGGGGGAGCAATCAGCCCCAGCATTTT. This chain connects TRBV4-2 to TRBJ1-5, with a weak D call TRBD1 (5 bases). The CDR3 sequence is 15 residues long. Germline V gene data show CDR1 as LGHNA and CDR2 as YNFKEQ. V lost 0 bases and J lost 1, with 7 bases in between.

The rearrangement uses TRBV6-1 and TRBJ1-2; D ambiguous. Trimming took 2 bases from V and 3 from J, leaving 7 bases between them. This CDR3 has 13 amino acids. Germline V gene sequence: CDR1 MNHNS, CDR2 SASEGT. CDR3 coding DNA: TGTGCCAGCAGTGAAACGGTATACTATGGCTACACCTTC. Its protein is CASSETVYYGYTF.

The rearrangement uses TRBV7-9 and TRBJ2-7; 10 nucleotides line up with TRBD1. The junction had 15 bases not matched to a gene; V was cut back by 5 bases and J by 2 bases. CDR3 size: 18 residues. Germline CDR1 reads SEHNR; CDR2 reads FQNEAQ (reference sequence). DNA for the CDR3: TGTGCCAGCAGCCCTAAGACAGGGGGCGGGGAGCGGGCCTACGAGCAGTACTTC. This gives the protein CASSPKTGGGERAYEQYF. Combining the CDR3 with reference TRBV7-9 and TRBJ2-7 gives the whole variable domain DTGVSQNPRHKITKRGQNVTFRCDPISEHNRLYWYRQTLGQGPEFLTYFQNEAQLEKSRLLSDRFSAERPKGSFSTLEIQRTEQGDSAMYLCASSPKTGGGERAYEQYFGPGTRLTVT.

The CDR3 nucleotides read TGCGCCAGCAGCTCGCTACTCTACAGGGACCATGAGCAGTTCTTC. Amino acids: CASSSLLYRDHEQFF. The genes are TRBV5-1 and TRBJ2-1, with TRBD1 as a possible D gene (6 bases). V dropped 3 bases and J dropped 8 bases, with 18 bases sitting between them. Germline V lookup: CDR1 SGHRS, CDR2 YFSETQ. CDR3 length: 15 amino acids.

The rearrangement joins TRBV7-8 to TRBJ2-3; the match to TRBD2 covers 9 bases. V dropped 1 base and J dropped 7; count of bases not matched to a gene: 12. The CDR3 length is 17 residues. Germline V gene data show CDR1 as SGHVS and CDR2 as FQNEAQ. CDR3 protein: CASSLELAGGPLNTQYF. In nucleotides, the CDR3 is TGTGCCAGCAGCTTAGAGCTGGCGGGAGGGCCTTTGAATACGCAGTATTTT.

This clone was recorded a few times. V is TRBV27 and J is TRBJ2-7; D possibly corresponds to TRBD2 (6 bases). The CDR3 is 14 amino acids. Deletions cut 2 bases from V and 6 bases from J, with 14 bases between. Germline V gene lookup returns CDR1 MNHEY and CDR2 SMNVEV (reference sequence). CDR3 amino acids: CASSLEGGTIEQYF. CDR3 in DNA: TGTGCCAGCAGTTTAGAGGGCGGGACGATCGAGCAGTACTTC.

This clone was observed a few times. The rearrangement uses TRBV5-1 and TRBJ1-1; 10 nucleotides align to TRBD1. The V gene's germline CDR1 is SGHRS and CDR2 YFSETQ. The CDR3 has 14 amino acids. Trimming cost V 4 bases and J 4 bases; bases outside gene matches: 4. The CDR3 sequence is CASSDRGLVTEAFF. Here the CDR3 DNA reads TGCGCCAGCAGCGACAGGGGGCTCGTCACTGAAGCTTTCTTT.

The chain couples TRBV5-4 to TRBJ2-2, with D possibly TRBD2 on 6 matching bases. The CDR3 is 16 amino acids. V lost 4 bases, J lost 7 bases, and 20 bases lay in between. From germline, CDR1 is SGHNT and CDR2 YYREEE (reference sequence). The DNA of the CDR3 is TGTGCCAGCAGCCTAAGTGCGGGGAGTACTGGCGGGGAGCTGTTTTTT. Translation gives CASSLSAGSTGGELFF.

This rearrangement joins TRBV5-1 to TRBJ2-7; TRBD2 might be the D (6 bases). In germline, CDR1 is SGHRS, CDR2 YFSETQ. Trimming stripped 8 bases from V and 5 bases from J, with 20 bases between. The CDR3 runs 14 residues. CDR3 region: CASSDGTSGDEQYF. The CDR3 nucleotides are TGCGCCAGTTCAGACGGGACTTCCGGGGACGAGCAGTACTTC.

The J gene is TRBJ2-3, the V gene TRBV5-1, with 14 bases aligning to TRBD2. Germline CDR1 SGHRS, CDR2 YFSETQ. This CDR3 region has 19 residues. V was pared by 4 bases and J by 4 bases, with 14 bases of the junction left unmatched. This CDR3 is CASSTGLAGVSSKADTQYF. The CDR3, as DNA: TGCGCCAGCAGCACGGGACTAGCGGGAGTATCATCTAAGGCAGATACGCAGTATTTT. The full variable domain, its missing parts supplied by reference TRBV5-1 and TRBJ2-3, is KAGVTQTPRYLIKTRGQQVTLSCSPISGHRSVSWYQQTPGQGLQFLFEYFSETQRNKGNFPGRFSGRQFSNSRSEMNVSTLELGDSALYLCASSTGLAGVSSKADTQYFGPGTRLTVL.

V is TRBV5-1 and J is TRBJ2-3; no definite D call. Germline CDR1 and CDR2: SGHRS and YFSETQ. The V and J ends lost 0 bases and 6 bases respectively, with 8 bases between them. The CDR3 runs 13 residues. CDR3 region: CASSLGGVDTQYF. DNA of the CDR3: TGCGCCAGCAGCTTGGGCGGAGTGGATACGCAGTATTTT.

This clone was observed a handful of times. The J gene is TRBJ2-7, the V gene TRBV6-1; 8 bases fit TRBD1. This CDR3 spans 13 amino acids. The V gene end was trimmed by 8 bases and the J gene end by 3 bases; junction bases not matched to a gene: 6. Germline-derived CDR1 and CDR2 are MNHNS and SASEGT. CDR3 sequence reads: CASGLGQDYEQYF. In DNA form, the CDR3 reads TGTGCCAGCGGATTGGGACAGGACTACGAGCAGTACTTC.

The genes are TRBV4-2 and TRBJ1-4; D remains unclear. CDR3 length: 16 amino acids. The V gene's germline CDR1 is LGHNA and CDR2 YNFKEQ. The ends were cut back, 1 base at V and 4 bases at J, with 13 bases in the middle. Here the CDR3 reads CASSQVGVGGNEKLFF. The CDR3 DNA reads as TGTGCCAGCAGCCAAGTAGGTGTCGGAGGTAATGAAAAACTGTTTTTT.

V gene TRBV5-1 combines with J gene TRBJ2-7, with 13 bases matching TRBD2. The CDR3 loop spans 15 amino acids. The trim removed 4 bases at V and 3 bases at J, leaving 4 bases unmatched. CDR1 SGHRS and CDR2 YFSETQ come from the germline V gene. The CDR3 protein is CASSQGLAGDYEQYF. In DNA form, the CDR3 reads TGCGCCAGCAGCCAAGGACTAGCGGGAGACTACGAGCAGTACTTC.

The chain couples TRBV6-1 to TRBJ1-2; D call uncertain. Per germline, CDR1 MNHNS and CDR2 SASEGT. CDR3 length: 13 amino acids. Trimming cost V 7 bases and J 8 bases, with 17 bases left between them. DNA of the CDR3: TGTGCCAGCACCATACCCCCCGGGGTGGGCTACACCTTC. Its protein is CASTIPPGVGYTF.

The chain's CDR3 is CASSLGLLNSYEQYF. CDR3 nucleotide sequence: TGTGCCAGCAGCTTAGGTCTCTTAAACTCCTACGAGCAGTACTTC. The chain couples TRBV7-6 to TRBJ2-7; D gene uncertain. Germline CDR1 and CDR2: SGHVS and FNYEAQ. The CDR3 totals 15 residues. Trimming stripped 1 base from V and 0 bases from J, with 10 bases between.